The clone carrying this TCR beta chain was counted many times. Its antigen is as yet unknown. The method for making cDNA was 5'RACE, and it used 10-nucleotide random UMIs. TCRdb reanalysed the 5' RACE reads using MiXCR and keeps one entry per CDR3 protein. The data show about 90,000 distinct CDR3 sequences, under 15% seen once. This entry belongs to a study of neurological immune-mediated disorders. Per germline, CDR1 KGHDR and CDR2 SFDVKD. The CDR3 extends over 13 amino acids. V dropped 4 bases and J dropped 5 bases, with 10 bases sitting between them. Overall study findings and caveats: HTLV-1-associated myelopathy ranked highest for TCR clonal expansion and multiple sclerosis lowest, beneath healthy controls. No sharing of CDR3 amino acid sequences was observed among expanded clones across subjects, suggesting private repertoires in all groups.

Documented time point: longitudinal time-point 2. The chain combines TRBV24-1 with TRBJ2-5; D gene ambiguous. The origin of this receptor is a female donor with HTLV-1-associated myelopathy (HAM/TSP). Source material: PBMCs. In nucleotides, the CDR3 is TGTGCCACCAGTGACCGACCTAAGGAGACCCAGTACTTC. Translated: CATSDRPKETQYF.